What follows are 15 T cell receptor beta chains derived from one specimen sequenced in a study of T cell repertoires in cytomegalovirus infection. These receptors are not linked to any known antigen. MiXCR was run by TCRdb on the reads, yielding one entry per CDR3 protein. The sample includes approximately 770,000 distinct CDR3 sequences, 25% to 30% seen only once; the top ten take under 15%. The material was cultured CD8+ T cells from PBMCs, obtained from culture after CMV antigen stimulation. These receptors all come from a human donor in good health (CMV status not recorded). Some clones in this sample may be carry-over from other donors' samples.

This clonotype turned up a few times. This CDR3 reads CASSYGGGAETQYF. CDR3 nucleotides: TGTGCCAGCAGTTATGGAGGGGGGGCCGAGACCCAGTACTTC. The chain links TRBV6-2 or TRBV6-3 to TRBJ2-5, with D possibly being TRBD2 (7 bases). Trimming stripped 3 bases from V and 5 bases from J, with 13 bases between. The CDR3 is 14 residues long. Germline V gene data show CDR1 as MNHEY and CDR2 as SVGEGT.

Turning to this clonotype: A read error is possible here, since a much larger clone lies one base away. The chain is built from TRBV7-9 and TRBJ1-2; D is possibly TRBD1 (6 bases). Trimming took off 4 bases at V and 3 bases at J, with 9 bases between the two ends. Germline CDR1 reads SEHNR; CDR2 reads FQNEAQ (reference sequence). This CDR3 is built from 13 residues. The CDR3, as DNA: TGTGCCAGCAGCTCGACAGGACACTATGGCTACACCTTC. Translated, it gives CASSSTGHYGYTF.

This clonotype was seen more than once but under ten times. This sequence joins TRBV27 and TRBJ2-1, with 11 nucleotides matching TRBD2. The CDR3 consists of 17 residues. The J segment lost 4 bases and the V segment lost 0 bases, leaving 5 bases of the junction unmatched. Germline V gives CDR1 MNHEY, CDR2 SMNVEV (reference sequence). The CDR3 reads CASSLSSSGGFYNEQFF. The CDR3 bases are TGTGCCAGCAGTTTATCCTCTAGCGGGGGGTTTTACAATGAGCAGTTCTTC.

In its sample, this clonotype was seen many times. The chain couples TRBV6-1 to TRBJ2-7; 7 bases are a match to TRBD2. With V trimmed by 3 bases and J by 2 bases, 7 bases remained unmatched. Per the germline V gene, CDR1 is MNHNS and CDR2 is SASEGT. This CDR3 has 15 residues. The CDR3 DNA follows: TGTGCCAGCAGTGACCGAGCGGGGATGGCCTACGAGCAGTACGTC. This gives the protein CASSDRAGMAYEQYV.

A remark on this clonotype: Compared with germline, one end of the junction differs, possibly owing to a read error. CDR3 nucleotides: TGTGCTAGCAGCCACAAGATCGGCAATGAGCAGTTCTTC. This encodes CASSHKIGNEQFF. The rearrangement links TRBV7-7 to TRBJ2-1; D not resolved. Per the germline V gene, CDR1 is SSHAT and CDR2 is FNYEAQ (reference sequence). This CDR3 is built from 13 residues.

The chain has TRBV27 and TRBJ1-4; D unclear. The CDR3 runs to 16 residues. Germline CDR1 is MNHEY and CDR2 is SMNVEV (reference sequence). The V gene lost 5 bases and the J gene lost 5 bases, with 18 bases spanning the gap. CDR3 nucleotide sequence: TGTGCCAGCAGTCCCCTCGGGAGGGCCGACAATGAAAAACTGTTTTTT. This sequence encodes CASSPLGRADNEKLFF.

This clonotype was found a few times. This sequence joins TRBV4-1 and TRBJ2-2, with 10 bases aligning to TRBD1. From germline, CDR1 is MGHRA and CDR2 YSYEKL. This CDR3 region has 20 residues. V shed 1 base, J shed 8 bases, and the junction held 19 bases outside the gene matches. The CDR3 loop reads CASSQGILRRDRGSWGELFF. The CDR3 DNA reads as TGCGCCAGCAGCCAAGGGATACTGCGAAGGGACAGGGGTTCGTGGGGGGAGCTGTTTTTT.

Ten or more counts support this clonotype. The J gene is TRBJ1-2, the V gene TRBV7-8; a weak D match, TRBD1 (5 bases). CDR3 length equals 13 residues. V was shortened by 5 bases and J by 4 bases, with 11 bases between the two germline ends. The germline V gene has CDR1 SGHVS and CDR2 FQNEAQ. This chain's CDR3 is CASSDGGIYGYTF. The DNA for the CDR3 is TGTGCCAGCAGCGACGGGGGTATCTATGGCTACACCTTC. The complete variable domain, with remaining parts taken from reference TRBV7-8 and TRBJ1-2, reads GAGVSQSPRYKVAKRGQDVALRCDPISGHVSLFWYQQALGQGPEFLTYFQNEAQLDKSGLPSDRFFAERPEGSVSTLKIQRTQQEDSAVYLCASSDGGIYGYTFGSGTRLTVV.

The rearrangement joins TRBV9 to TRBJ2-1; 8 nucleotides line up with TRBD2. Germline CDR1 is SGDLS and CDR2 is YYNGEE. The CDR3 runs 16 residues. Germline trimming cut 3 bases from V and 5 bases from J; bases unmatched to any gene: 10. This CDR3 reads CASSASLAGRNNEQFF. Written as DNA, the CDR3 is TGTGCCAGCAGCGCCAGTTTAGCGGGGCGAAACAATGAGCAGTTCTTC.

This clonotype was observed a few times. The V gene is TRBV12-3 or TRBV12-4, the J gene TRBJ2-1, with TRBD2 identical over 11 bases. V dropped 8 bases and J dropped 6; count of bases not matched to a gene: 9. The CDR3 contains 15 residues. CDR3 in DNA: TGTGCCAGCTGCCTGGGACTAGCGGTACCCAATGAGCAGTTCTTC. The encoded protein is CASCLGLAVPNEQFF.

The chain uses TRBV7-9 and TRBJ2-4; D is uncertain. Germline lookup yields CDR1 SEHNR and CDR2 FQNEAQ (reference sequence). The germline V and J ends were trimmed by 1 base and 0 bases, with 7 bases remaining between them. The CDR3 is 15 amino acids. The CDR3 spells CASSLESLAKNIQYF. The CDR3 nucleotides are TGTGCCAGCAGCTTAGAGTCGCTAGCCAAAAACATTCAGTACTTC.

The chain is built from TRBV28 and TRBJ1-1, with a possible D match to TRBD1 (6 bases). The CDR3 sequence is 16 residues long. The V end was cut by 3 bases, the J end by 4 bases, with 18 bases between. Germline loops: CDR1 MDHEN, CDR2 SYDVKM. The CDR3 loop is CASSLRGGGASTEAFF. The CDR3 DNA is TGTGCCAGCAGTTTGCGAGGAGGGGGGGCGAGCACTGAAGCTTTCTTT.

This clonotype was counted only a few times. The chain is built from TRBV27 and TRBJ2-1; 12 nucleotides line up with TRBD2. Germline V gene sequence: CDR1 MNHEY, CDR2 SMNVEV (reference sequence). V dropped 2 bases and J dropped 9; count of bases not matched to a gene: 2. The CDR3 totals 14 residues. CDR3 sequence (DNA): TGTGCCAGCAGTTTACCTAGCGGGGGGGCTGAGCAGTTCTTC. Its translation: CASSLPSGGAEQFF.

For the CDR3, the DNA is TGTGCCAGCAGTGATGTAGGCGCCGGGGAGCTGTTTTTT. Encoded protein: CASSDVGAGELFF. This chain links TRBV6-6 with TRBJ2-2; D ambiguous. Trimming cost V 5 bases and J 6 bases, with 10 bases left between them. The CDR3 is 13 residues long. Germline V gene lookup returns CDR1 MNHNY and CDR2 SVGAGI (reference sequence).

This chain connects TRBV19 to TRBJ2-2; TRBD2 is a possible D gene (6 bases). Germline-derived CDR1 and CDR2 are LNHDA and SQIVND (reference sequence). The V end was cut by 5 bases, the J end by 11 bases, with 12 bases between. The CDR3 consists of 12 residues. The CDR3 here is CASSPGVLELFF. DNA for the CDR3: TGTGCCAGTAGTCCGGGGGTCCTCGAGCTGTTTTTT. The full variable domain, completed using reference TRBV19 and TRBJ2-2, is DGGITQSPKYLFRKEGQNVTLSCEQNLNHDAMYWYRQDPGQGLRLIYYSQIVNDFQKGDIAEGYSVSREKKESFPLTVTSAQKNPTAFYLCASSPGVLELFFGEGSRLTVL.